This entry describes one T cell receptor beta chain. This table comes from immunoSEQ multiplex PCR, and its TCRdb copy is limited to in-frame clones, with some not included. The repertoire holds approximately 18,000 clones, with around four fifths as singletons. Germline CDR1 and CDR2: LNHDA and SQIVND (reference sequence). This CDR3 contains 14 residues. The germline V and J ends were trimmed by 6 bases and 4 bases, with 15 bases remaining between them. The sample is drawn from a study of T cell changes during pregnancy in multiple sclerosis. This chain uses TRBV19 with TRBJ1-2, with unresolved D. The sequencing used CD8+ T cells from peripheral blood mononuclear cells, collected in the second trimester of pregnancy. The clonotype originates from a female donor in good health, enrolled as a control in a pregnancy study. The CDR3 DNA follows: TGTGCCAGTAGCATGGAGGAAACTAGCTATGGCTACACCTTC. Protein product: CASSMEETSYGYTF. Based on the CDR3 plus reference TRBV19 and TRBJ1-2, the full variable domain is DGGITQSPKYLFRKEGQNVTLSCEQNLNHDAMYWYRQDPGQGLRLIYYSQIVNDFQKGDIAEGYSVSREKKESFPLTVTSAQKNPTAFYLCASSMEETSYGYTFGSGTRLTVV.